This TCR beta chain was captured by sequencing in a study of T cells in Graves' hyperthyroidism and ophthalmopathy. Trimming removed 4 bases at V and 2 bases at J, with 12 bases between. This CDR3 contains 13 residues. The germline V gene has CDR1 SQVTM and CDR2 ANQGSEA. The source material, RNA transcripts, was used to amplify TCR beta CDR3 regions. The study used the HTBI primer set for a first-round RT-PCR of the TCR CDR3. TCRdb re-called the multiplex PCR reads with MiXCR, one entry per CDR3 protein. The table shows hundreds of thousands of distinct CDR3 sequences, with over 10% occurring only once. This clonotype was detected ten times or more.

The chain uses TRBV29-1 and TRBJ2-7; D is perhaps TRBD2 (5 bases). The specimen was blood. The sequence was obtained from a woman aged 18-29 years with Graves' hyperthyroidism. Written as DNA, the CDR3 is TGCAGCGTTGCCGAGGGATTAACCTACGAGCAGTACTTC. This translates into CSVAEGLTYEQYF.